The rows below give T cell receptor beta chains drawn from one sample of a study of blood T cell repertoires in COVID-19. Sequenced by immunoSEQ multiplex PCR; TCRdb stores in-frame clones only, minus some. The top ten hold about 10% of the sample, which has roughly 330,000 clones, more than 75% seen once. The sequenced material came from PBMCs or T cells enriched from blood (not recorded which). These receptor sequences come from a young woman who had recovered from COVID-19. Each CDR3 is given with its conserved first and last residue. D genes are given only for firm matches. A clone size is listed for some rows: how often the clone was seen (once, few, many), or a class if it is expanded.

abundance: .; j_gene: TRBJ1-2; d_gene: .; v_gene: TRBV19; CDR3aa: CASSILAVRGGYGYTF; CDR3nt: TGTGCCAGTAGTATACTGGCAGTACGAGGTGGCTATGGCTACACCTTC
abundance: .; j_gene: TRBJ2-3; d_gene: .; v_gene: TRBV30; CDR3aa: CAWTRGAGTDTQYF; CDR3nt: TGTGCCTGGACACGGGGGGCCGGCACAGATACGCAGTATTTT
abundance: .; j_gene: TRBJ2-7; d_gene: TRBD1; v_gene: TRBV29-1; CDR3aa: CSVPGQAEMNPYF; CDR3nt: TGCAGCGTACCGGGACAGGCAGAAATGAATCCGTACTTC
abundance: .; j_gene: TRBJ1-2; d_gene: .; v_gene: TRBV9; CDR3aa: CASSVLGSNYGYTF; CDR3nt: TGTGCCAGCAGCGTTTTGGGGAGTAACTATGGCTACACCTTC
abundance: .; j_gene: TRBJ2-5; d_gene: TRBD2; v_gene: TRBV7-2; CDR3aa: CASTSGSHPETQYF; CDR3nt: TGTGCCAGCACAAGCGGGAGCCACCCAGAGACCCAGTACTTC
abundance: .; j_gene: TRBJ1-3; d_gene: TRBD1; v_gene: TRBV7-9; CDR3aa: CASSLTAGTGGPGNTIYF; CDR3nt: TGTGCCAGCAGCTTGACAGCCGGGACAGGGGGTCCTGGAAACACCATATATTTT
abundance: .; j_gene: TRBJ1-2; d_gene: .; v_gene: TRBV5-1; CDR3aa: CASSSGSLRGGYTF; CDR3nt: TGCGCCAGCAGCTCGGGGAGTCTTCGGGGAGGCTACACCTTC
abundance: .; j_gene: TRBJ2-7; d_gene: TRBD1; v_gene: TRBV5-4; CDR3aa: CASSLFGRGLGEQYF; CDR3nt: TGTGCCAGCAGCTTGTTTGGCAGGGGGTTAGGTGAGCAGTACTTC
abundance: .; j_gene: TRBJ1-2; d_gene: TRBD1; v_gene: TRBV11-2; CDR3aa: CASSPETGWMSNGYTF; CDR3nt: TGTGCCAGCAGCCCGGAGACAGGGTGGATGTCGAATGGCTACACCTTC
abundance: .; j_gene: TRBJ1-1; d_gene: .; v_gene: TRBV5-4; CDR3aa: CASSFGGASDTEAFF; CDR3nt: TGTGCCAGCAGCTTTGGGGGGGCGTCGGACACTGAAGCTTTCTTT
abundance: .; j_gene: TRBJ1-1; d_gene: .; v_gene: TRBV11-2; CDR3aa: CASSSPSEAFF; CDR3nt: TGTGCCAGCAGCTCACCCAGTGAAGCTTTCTTT
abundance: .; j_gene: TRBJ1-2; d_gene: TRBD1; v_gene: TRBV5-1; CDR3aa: CASSLDGQANYGYTF; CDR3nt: TGCGCCAGCAGCTTGGACGGACAGGCTAACTATGGCTACACCTTC
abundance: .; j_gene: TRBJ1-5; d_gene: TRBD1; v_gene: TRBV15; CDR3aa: CATSRLGTGPNQPQHF; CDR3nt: TGTGCCACCAGCAGACTAGGGACAGGTCCAAATCAGCCCCAGCATTTT
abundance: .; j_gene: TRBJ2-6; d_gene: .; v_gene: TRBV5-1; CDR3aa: CASSLVQGSGANVLTF; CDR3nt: TGCGCCAGCAGCTTGGTTCAGGGCTCTGGGGCCAACGTCCTGACTTTC
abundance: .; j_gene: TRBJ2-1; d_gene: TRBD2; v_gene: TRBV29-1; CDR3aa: CSVKTSDVYNEQFF; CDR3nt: TGCAGCGTGAAAACTAGCGACGTCTACAATGAGCAGTTCTTC
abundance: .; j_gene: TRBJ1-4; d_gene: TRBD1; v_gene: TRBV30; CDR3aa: CAWSAGGNEKLFF; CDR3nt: TGTGCCTGGAGTGCAGGGGGAAATGAAAAACTGTTTTTT
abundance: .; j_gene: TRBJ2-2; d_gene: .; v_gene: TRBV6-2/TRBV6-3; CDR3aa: CASSYFRAGELFF; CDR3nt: TGTGCCAGCAGTTATTTCAGGGCCGGGGAGCTGTTTTTT
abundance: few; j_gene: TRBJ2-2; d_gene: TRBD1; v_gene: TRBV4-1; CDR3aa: CASSQVSGGTGELFF; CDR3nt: TGCGCCAGCAGCCAAGTTTCAGGGGGCACCGGGGAGCTGTTTTTT
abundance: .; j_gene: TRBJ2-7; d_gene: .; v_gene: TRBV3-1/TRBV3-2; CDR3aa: CASSQGPEGEQYF; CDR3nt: TGTGCCAGCAGCCAAGGCCCAGAGGGCGAGCAGTACTTC
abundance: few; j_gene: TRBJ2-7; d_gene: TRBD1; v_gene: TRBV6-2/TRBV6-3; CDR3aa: CASSPTTGGEQYF; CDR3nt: TGTGCCAGCAGCCCTACGACAGGGGGCGAGCAGTACTTC
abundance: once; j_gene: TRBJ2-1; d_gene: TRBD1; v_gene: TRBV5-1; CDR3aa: CASSLGTGRPYNEQFF; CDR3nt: TGCGCCAGCAGCCTAGGGACAGGGCGGCCCTACAATGAGCAGTTCTTC
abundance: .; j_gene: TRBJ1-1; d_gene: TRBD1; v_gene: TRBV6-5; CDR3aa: CASSPGQMNTEAFF; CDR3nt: TGTGCCAGCAGTCCGGGACAGATGAACACTGAAGCTTTCTTT
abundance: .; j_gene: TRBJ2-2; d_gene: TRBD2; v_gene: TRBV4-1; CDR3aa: CASRYEGLAGPSGELFF; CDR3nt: TGCGCCAGCAGATACGAAGGACTAGCGGGCCCCAGCGGGGAGCTGTTTTTT
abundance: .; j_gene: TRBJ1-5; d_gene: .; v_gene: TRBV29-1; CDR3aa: CSVDPRGGSNQPQHF; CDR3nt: TGCAGCGTTGACCCGCGGGGAGGGAGCAATCAGCCCCAGCATTTT
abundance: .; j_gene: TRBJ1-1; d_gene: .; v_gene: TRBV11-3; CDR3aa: CASSSGLLGGNTEAFF; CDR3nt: TGTGCCAGCAGCTCGGGACTCCTAGGCGGGAACACTGAAGCTTTCTTT
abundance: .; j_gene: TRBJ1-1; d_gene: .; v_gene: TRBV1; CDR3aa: CTSSQDGQGWGNTEAFF; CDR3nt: TGCACCAGCAGCCAAGATGGGCAGGGGTGGGGGAACACTGAAGCTTTCTTT
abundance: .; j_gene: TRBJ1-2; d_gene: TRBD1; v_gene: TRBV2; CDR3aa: CASRDRGGYGYTF; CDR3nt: TGTGCCAGCAGGGACAGGGGAGGCTATGGCTACACCTTC
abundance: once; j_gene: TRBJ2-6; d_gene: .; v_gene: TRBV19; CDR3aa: CASSIASSLGRGANVLTF; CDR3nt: TGTGCCAGTAGTATAGCCTCATCACTAGGGCGTGGGGCCAACGTCCTGACTTTC
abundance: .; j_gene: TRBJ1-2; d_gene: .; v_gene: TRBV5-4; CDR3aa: CASSLAVGEGGYTF; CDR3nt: TGTGCCAGCAGCTTGGCGGTGGGAGAAGGCGGCTACACCTTC
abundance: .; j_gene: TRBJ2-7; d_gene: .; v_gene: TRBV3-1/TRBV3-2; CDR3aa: CASSQDLYEQYF; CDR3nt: TGTGCCAGCAGCCAAGATCTCTACGAGCAGTACTTC
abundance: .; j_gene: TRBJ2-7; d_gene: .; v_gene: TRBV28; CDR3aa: CASSGGSYEQYF; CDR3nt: TGTGCCAGCAGTGGCGGCTCCTACGAGCAGTACTTC
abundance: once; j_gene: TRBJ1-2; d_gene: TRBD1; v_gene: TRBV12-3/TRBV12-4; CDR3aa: CASSWGTARGYTF; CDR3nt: TGTGCCAGCAGTTGGGGGACAGCTCGTGGCTACACCTTC
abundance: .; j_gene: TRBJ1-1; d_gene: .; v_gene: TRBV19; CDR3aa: CASSTKRDFNTEAFF; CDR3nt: TGTGCCAGTAGTACCAAGCGGGACTTTAACACTGAAGCTTTCTTT
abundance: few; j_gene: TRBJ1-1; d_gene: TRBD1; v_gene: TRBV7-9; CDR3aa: CASSLFGTDDTEAFF; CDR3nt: TGTGCCAGCAGCCTCTTCGGGACAGACGACACTGAAGCTTTCTTT
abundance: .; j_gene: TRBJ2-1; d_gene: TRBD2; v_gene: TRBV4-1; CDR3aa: CASSQGSVAGHNEQFF; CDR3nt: TGCGCCAGCAGCCAGGGGTCAGTAGCGGGGCACAATGAGCAGTTCTTC
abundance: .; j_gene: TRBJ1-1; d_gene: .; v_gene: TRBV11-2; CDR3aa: CASSFQQGLNTEAFF; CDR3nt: TGTGCCAGCAGCTTCCAACAGGGCCTGAACACTGAAGCTTTCTTT
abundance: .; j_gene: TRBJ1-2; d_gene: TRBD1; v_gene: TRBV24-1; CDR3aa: CATSDPPGAGQGGNYGYTF; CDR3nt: TGTGCCACCAGTGACCCCCCGGGGGCGGGACAGGGGGGCAACTATGGCTACACCTTC
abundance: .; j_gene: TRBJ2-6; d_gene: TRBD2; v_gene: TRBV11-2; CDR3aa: CASSLALAGAGANVLTF; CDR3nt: TGTGCCAGCAGCTTAGCTCTAGCGGGGGCTGGGGCCAACGTCCTGACTTTC
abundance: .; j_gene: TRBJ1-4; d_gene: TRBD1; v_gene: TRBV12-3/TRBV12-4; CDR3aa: CASSTGGAELFF; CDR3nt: TGTGCCAGCAGTACAGGGGGCGCGGAACTGTTTTTT
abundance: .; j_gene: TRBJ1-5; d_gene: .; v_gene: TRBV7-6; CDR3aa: CASSLNSGDSNQPQHF; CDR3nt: TGTGCCAGCAGCTTGAATTCAGGTGATAGCAATCAGCCCCAGCATTTT